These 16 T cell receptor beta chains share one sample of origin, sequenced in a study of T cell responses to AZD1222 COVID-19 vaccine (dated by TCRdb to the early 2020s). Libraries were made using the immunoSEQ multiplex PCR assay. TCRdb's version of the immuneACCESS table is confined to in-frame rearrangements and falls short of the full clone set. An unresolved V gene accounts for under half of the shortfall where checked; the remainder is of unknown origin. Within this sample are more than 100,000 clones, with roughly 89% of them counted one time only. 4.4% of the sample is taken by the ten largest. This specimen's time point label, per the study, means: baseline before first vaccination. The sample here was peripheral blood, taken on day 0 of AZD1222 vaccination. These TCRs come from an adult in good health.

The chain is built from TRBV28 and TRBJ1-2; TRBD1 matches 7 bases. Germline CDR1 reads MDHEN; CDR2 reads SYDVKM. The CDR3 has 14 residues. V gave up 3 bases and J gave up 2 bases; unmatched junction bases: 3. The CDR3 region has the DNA TGTGCCAGCAGTTTGGGGACAGTAAACTATGGCTACACCTTC. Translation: CASSLGTVNYGYTF.

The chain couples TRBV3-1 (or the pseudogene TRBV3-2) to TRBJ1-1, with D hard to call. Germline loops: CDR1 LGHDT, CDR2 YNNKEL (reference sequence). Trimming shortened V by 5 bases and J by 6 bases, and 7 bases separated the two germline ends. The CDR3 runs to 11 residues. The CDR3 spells CASSSTAEAFF. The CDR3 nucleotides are TGTGCCAGCAGCAGCACGGCTGAAGCTTTCTTT.

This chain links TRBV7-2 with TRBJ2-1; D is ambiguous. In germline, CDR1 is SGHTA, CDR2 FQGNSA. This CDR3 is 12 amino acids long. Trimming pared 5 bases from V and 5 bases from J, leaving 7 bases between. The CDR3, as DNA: TGTGCCAGCAGCAGCTACAACAATGAGCAGTTCTTC. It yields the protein CASSSYNNEQFF.

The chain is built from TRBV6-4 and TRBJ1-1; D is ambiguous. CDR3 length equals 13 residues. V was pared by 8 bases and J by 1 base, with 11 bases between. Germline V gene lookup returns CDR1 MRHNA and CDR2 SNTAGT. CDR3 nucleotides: TGTGCCAGCTCCCAGTTGGGGAACACTGAAGCTTTCTTT. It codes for CASSQLGNTEAFF.

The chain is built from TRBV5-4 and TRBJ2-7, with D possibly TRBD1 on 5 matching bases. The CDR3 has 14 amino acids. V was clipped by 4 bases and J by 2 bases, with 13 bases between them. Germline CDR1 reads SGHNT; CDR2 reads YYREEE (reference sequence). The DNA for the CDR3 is TGTGCCAGCAGCCCCAGGGCAGGGACCTACGAGCAGTACTTC. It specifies CASSPRAGTYEQYF.

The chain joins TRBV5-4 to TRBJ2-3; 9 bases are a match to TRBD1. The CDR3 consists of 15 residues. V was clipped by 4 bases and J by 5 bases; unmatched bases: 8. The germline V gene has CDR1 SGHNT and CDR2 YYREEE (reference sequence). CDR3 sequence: CASSPGQGKIDTQYF. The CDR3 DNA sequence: TGTGCCAGCAGCCCTGGACAGGGGAAGATAGATACGCAGTATTTT.

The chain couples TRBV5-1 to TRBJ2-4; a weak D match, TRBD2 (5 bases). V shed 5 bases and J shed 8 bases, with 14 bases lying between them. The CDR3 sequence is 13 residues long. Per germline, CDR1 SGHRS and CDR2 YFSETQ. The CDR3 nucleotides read TGCGCCAGCAGGACCGGGCCGCGGGACATTCAGTACTTC. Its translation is CASRTGPRDIQYF.

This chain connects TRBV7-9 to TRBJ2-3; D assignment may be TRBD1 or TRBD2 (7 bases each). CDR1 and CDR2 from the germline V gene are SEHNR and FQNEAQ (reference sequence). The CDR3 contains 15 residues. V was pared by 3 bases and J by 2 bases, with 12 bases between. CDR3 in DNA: TGTGCCAGCAGCTTGCAGGGGGGGGACACAGATACGCAGTATTTT. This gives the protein CASSLQGGDTDTQYF.

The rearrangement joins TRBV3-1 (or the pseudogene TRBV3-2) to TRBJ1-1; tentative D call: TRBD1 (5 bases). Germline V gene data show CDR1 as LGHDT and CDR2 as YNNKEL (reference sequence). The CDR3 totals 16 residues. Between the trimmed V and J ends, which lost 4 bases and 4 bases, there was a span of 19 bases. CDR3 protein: CASSPRSRVGFTEAFF. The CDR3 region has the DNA TGTGCCAGCAGCCCCCGAAGCAGGGTTGGATTCACTGAAGCTTTCTTT.

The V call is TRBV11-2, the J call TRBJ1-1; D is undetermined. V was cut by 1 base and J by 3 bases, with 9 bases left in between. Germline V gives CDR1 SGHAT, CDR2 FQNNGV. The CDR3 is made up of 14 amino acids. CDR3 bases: TGTGCCAGCAGCTTAGTACCTTTGGACACTGAAGCTTTCTTT. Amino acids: CASSLVPLDTEAFF.

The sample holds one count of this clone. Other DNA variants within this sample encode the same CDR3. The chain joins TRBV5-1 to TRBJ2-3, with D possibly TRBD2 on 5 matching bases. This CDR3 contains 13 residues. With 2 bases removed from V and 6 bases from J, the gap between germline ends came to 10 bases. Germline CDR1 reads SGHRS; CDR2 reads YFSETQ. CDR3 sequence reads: CASSFPGEDTQYF. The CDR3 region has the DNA TGCGCCAGCAGCTTTCCTGGGGAGGATACGCAGTATTTT.

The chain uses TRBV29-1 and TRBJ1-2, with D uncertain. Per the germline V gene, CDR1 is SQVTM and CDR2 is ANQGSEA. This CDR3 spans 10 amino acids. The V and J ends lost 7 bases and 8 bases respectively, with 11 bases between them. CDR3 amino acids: CSAAELGYTF. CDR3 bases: TGCAGCGCCGCCGAACTGGGCTACACCTTC.

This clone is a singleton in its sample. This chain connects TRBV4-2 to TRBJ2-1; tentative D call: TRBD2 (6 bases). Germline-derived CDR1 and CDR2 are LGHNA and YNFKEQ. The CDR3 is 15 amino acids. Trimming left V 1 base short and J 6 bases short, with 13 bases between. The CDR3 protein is CASSQAFGSGNEQFF. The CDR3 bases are TGTGCCAGCAGCCAAGCTTTCGGGAGCGGCAATGAGCAGTTCTTC.

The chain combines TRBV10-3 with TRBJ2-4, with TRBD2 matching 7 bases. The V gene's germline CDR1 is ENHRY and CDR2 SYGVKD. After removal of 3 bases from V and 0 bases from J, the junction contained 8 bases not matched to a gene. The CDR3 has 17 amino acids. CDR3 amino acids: CAISEAGGGLAKNIQYF. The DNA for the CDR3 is TGTGCCATCAGTGAAGCCGGCGGGGGACTAGCCAAAAACATTCAGTACTTC.

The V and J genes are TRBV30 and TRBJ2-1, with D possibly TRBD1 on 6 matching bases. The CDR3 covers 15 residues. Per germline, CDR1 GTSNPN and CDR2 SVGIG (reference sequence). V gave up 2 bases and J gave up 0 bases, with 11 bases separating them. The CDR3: CAWSLIRGSYNEQFF. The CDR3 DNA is TGTGCCTGGAGTCTGATCAGGGGCTCCTACAATGAGCAGTTCTTC.

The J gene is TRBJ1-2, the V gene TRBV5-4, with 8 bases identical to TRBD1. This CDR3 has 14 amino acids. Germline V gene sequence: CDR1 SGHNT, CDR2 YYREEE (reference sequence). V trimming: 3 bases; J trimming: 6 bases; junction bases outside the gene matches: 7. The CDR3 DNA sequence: TGTGCCAGCAGCTCGATTACAGGGGGGAATGGCTACACCTTC. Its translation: CASSSITGGNGYTF. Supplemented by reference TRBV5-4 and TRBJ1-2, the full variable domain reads ETGVTQSPTHLIKTRGQQVTLRCSSQSGHNTVSWYQQALGQGPQFIFQYYREEENGRGNFPPRFSGLQFPNYSSELNVNALELDDSALYLCASSSITGGNGYTFGSGTRLTVV.